This TCR beta chain is from a study of shared clonotypes between healthy human individuals. Measured with immunoSEQ multiplex PCR; TCRdb has only the in-frame clones, and not every one. This sample carries around 510,000 clones, 90% to 96% of them seen once, and the ten largest clones take 0.05% to 0.08%. Study findings and constraints: Relative to their counterparts shared across all four donors, non-shared clonotypes exhibited diminished generation probabilities.

Researchers partitioned CD4+ cells into CD45RA+ naive and CD45RA-negative memory subsets. Details on this clone: What it binds is unknown.

This CDR3 has 17 residues. Germline CDR1 SEHNR, CDR2 FQNEAQ (reference sequence). Trimming at V came to 4 bases and at J to 5 bases, leaving 12 bases not matched to a gene. The source of this sequence is a woman between 25 and 40 years old in good health. Material: naive CD4+ T cells sorted from blood. Subset denoted: CD45RA+ positively selected. This chain links TRBV7-9 with TRBJ2-5, with TRBD2 matching over 11 bases. CDR3 amino acids: CASSSGTSGQGVETQYF. The DNA of the CDR3 is TGTGCCAGCAGCTCAGGGACTAGCGGCCAAGGGGTTGAGACCCAGTACTTC.